The 21 T cell receptor beta chains in this list originate from one sample, sequenced in a study of T cells in Graves' hyperthyroidism and ophthalmopathy. TCR beta CDR3 regions were amplified from RNA transcripts. When the TCR CDR3 underwent first-round RT-PCR, the HTBI primer set was used. Each CDR3 protein is one row after TCRdb ran MiXCR on the multiplex PCR reads. Here the sample spans 350,000 to 450,000 distinct CDR3 sequences, roughly 17% being singletons. The material sequenced was blood. Receptor source: a young woman with Graves' hyperthyroidism that later progressed to Graves' ophthalmopathy.

There are a few counts of this clonotype. This chain joins TRBV20-1 and TRBJ2-3, with TRBD1 identical over 8 bases. The CDR3 extends over 15 amino acids. V lost 6 bases to trimming and J lost 4 bases; unmatched junction nucleotides: 12. Germline values: CDR1 DFQATT, CDR2 SNEGSKA (reference sequence). CDR3 residues: CSANPGQEVPDTQYF. The CDR3 nucleotides are TGCAGTGCCAACCCGGGACAGGAGGTCCCAGATACGCAGTATTTT.

This clonotype appeared a few times. In DNA, the CDR3 is TGTGCCAGCAGACCGACTAGCGGGCTCCACACAGATACGCAGTATTTT. Its protein product is CASRPTSGLHTDTQYF. The chain is built from TRBV7-9 and TRBJ2-3; 10 bases align to TRBD2. V shed 6 bases and J 2 bases; nucleotides not matched to a gene: 8. The V gene's germline CDR1 is SEHNR and CDR2 FQNEAQ (reference sequence). CDR3 length: 16 residues.

The chain joins TRBV30 to TRBJ2-1; no definite D call. V lost 3 bases, J lost 1 base, and 16 bases lay in between. The V gene's germline CDR1 is GTSNPN and CDR2 SVGIG (reference sequence). The CDR3 extends over 16 amino acids. The CDR3 nucleotides are TGTGCCTGGAGCAGCTTCTTAGCTTCTTCCTACAATGAGCAGTTCTTC. This encodes CAWSSFLASSYNEQFF.

This clonotype has a handful of counts. The chain uses TRBV29-1 and TRBJ2-1, with 8 positions matching TRBD1. This CDR3 contains 14 residues. The V segment lost 5 bases and the J segment 6 bases; nucleotides outside the gene matches: 9. Looked up from germline, CDR1 is SQVTM and CDR2 is ANQGSEA. The CDR3 sequence: CSVQPGQDSNEQFF. The CDR3 coding sequence is TGCAGCGTTCAACCGGGACAGGATTCCAATGAGCAGTTCTTC.

This clonotype was seen repeatedly, ten times or more. This rearrangement joins TRBV19 to TRBJ1-5; D is uncertain. The CDR3 loop spans 16 amino acids. Germline assignment: CDR1 LNHDA and CDR2 SQIVND (reference sequence). The ends were cut back, 1 base at V and 0 bases at J, with 10 bases in the middle. The DNA for the CDR3 is TGTGCCAGTAGTATAGGTCAGATGAATAGCAATCAGCCCCAGCATTTT. Amino acid sequence: CASSIGQMNSNQPQHF.

This clonotype has more than one count but fewer than ten. This rearrangement joins TRBV27 to TRBJ1-6; 7 bases are a match to TRBD1. The CDR3 has 15 amino acids. Germline CDR1 MNHEY, CDR2 SMNVEV (reference sequence). V was clipped by 6 bases and J by 6 bases; unmatched bases: 8. The CDR3 DNA sequence: TGTGCCAGCAGCCTGAAGGGGGCCAGTAATTCACCCCTCCACTTT. Its translation: CASSLKGASNSPLHF.

The rearrangement joins TRBV12-3 or TRBV12-4 to TRBJ2-3, with 9 bases aligning to TRBD2. The V gene end was trimmed by 3 bases and the J gene end by 5 bases; junction bases not matched to a gene: 3. This CDR3 comprises 14 residues. CDR3 residues: CASSFPAGGDTQYF. In DNA, the CDR3 is TGTGCCAGCAGTTTTCCAGCGGGAGGAGATACGCAGTATTTT.

V and J are TRBV6-2 or TRBV6-3 and TRBJ2-1; D uncertain. Germline V gene sequence: CDR1 MNHEY, CDR2 SVGEGT. With 5 bases removed from V and 3 bases from J, the gap between germline ends came to 20 bases. CDR3 length: 17 residues. For the CDR3, the DNA is TGTGCCAGCAGTGAGGTTAGGACGTCGCAGATCTACAATGAGCAGTTCTTC. Encoded protein: CASSEVRTSQIYNEQFF.

This clonotype appeared many times. The gene calls are TRBV2 and TRBJ1-1, with D maybe TRBD1 (5 bases). There are 13 residues in the CDR3. The germline CDR1 and CDR2 sequences are SNHLY and FYNNEI. V lost 6 bases, J lost 4 bases, and 12 bases lay in between. The CDR3 is CASSRERVTEAFF. CDR3 DNA sequence: TGTGCCAGCAGCAGGGAGAGGGTCACTGAAGCTTTCTTT.

In this sample, this clonotype turned up many times. The genes are TRBV28 and TRBJ2-5; D gene uncertain. CDR1 MDHEN and CDR2 SYDVKM come from the germline V gene. The CDR3 has 13 amino acids. The V end lost 6 bases, the J end lost 5 bases, and 13 bases lay between the germline ends. The CDR3 protein is CASSEPRVETQYF. CDR3 DNA: TGTGCCAGCAGCGAACCCCGGGTGGAGACCCAGTACTTC.

This chain links TRBV2 with TRBJ1-6; 7 bases match TRBD1. The CDR3 covers 14 residues. V shed 6 bases, J shed 10 bases, and the junction held 9 bases outside the gene matches. CDR1 is SNHLY, CDR2 FYNNEI, per germline. Here the CDR3 DNA reads TGTGCCAGCAGGCTGTACAGGGGATGGTCACCCCTCCACTTT. Protein sequence: CASRLYRGWSPLHF. Combining the CDR3 with reference TRBV2 and TRBJ1-6 gives the whole variable domain EPEVTQTPSHQVTQMGQEVILRCVPISNHLYFYWYRQILGQKVEFLVSFYNNEISEKSEIFDDQFSVERPDGSNFTLKIRSTKLEDSAMYFCASRLYRGWSPLHFGNGTRLTVT.

This clonotype has more than one count but fewer than ten. The rearrangement joins TRBV20-1 to TRBJ2-7; 13 bases are a match to TRBD2. Trimming took 3 bases from V and 2 from J; bases not matched to a gene: 4. This CDR3 is 15 amino acids long. The germline CDR1 and CDR2 sequences are DFQATT and SNEGSKA (reference sequence). CDR3 in DNA: TGCAGTGCTAGGTCCGGGACTAGCGGGACCTACGAGCAGTACTTC. Its protein product is CSARSGTSGTYEQYF.

This clonotype has ten or more counts. The chain has TRBV2 and TRBJ2-7; TRBD1 matches at 10 bases. The CDR3 consists of 18 residues. In germline, CDR1 is SNHLY, CDR2 FYNNEI. Trimming took 9 bases from V and 2 from J; bases not matched to a gene: 19. Here the CDR3 DNA reads TGTGCCAGACAAGCATTACCCCCGGGACAGGGGTCTACCTACGAGCAGTACTTC. Its translation is CARQALPPGQGSTYEQYF.

At least ten counts were recorded for this clonotype. This rearrangement joins TRBV7-8 to TRBJ1-6; 12 bases are a match to TRBD1. The V gene end was trimmed by 3 bases and the J gene end by 7 bases; junction bases not matched to a gene: 4. This CDR3 has 16 amino acids. CDR1 is SGHVS and CDR2 is FQNEAQ in the germline V gene. CDR3: CASSFRDRGRNSPLHF. The DNA of the CDR3 is TGTGCCAGCAGCTTCCGGGACAGGGGGCGAAATTCACCCCTCCACTTT.

There are many counts of this clonotype. This chain links TRBV5-1 with TRBJ1-1; D not certain. Trimming took off 2 bases at V and 0 bases at J, with 8 bases between the two ends. The germline gives CDR1 SGHRS, CDR2 YFSETQ. The length of the CDR3 is 14 residues. The CDR3 is CASSFGPLNTEAFF. Here the CDR3 DNA reads TGCGCCAGCAGCTTCGGACCGCTGAACACTGAAGCTTTCTTT. Using reference TRBV5-1 and TRBJ1-1 for the parts outside the CDR3, the full variable domain is KAGVTQTPRYLIKTRGQQVTLSCSPISGHRSVSWYQQTPGQGLQFLFEYFSETQRNKGNFPGRFSGRQFSNSRSEMNVSTLELGDSALYLCASSFGPLNTEAFFGQGTRLTVV.

This clonotype was counted many times. This chain links TRBV20-1 with TRBJ1-2, with TRBD1 matching 7 bases. CDR3 length: 16 amino acids. V lost 4 bases and J lost 3; bases outside the gene matches: 14. CDR1 and CDR2 from the germline V gene are DFQATT and SNEGSKA (reference sequence). CDR3 sequence (DNA): TGCAGTGCTATCCGGCTAGGACAGGCACCCTACTATGGCTACACCTTC. It codes for CSAIRLGQAPYYGYTF.

Regarding this clonotype: An end of the junction differs from the germline gene, which may be a read error. This chain uses TRBV6-2 or TRBV6-3 with TRBJ2-2, with a possible D match to TRBD2 (6 bases). The CDR3 spans 15 residues. From germline, CDR1 is MNHEY and CDR2 SVGEGT. CDR3 sequence: CASSVDMGGTGELSF. The CDR3, as DNA: TGTGCCAGCAGCGTCGACATGGGGGGAACCGGGGAGCTGTCTTTT.

This clonotype was counted many times. The chain employs TRBV10-3 and TRBJ1-1; D might be TRBD1 (6 bases). This CDR3 is 13 amino acids long. V lost 0 bases, J lost 5 bases, and 7 bases lay in between. Germline V lookup: CDR1 ENHRY, CDR2 SYGVKD. This chain's CDR3 is CAISESGATEAFF. The CDR3, as DNA: TGTGCCATCAGTGAGTCGGGGGCAACTGAAGCTTTCTTT.

This clonotype was detected ten times or more. The chain employs TRBV10-3 and TRBJ2-2; TRBD2 matches at 10 bases. V was pared by 7 bases and J by 5 bases, with 10 bases of the junction left unmatched. Germline V gene data show CDR1 as ENHRY and CDR2 as SYGVKD. The CDR3 length is 16 residues. The CDR3 here is CAINSDRTSGTGELFF. The DNA of the CDR3 is TGTGCCATCAATTCTGATCGGACTAGCGGTACCGGGGAGCTGTTTTTT.

The chain employs TRBV7-9 and TRBJ1-5; 7 bases agree with TRBD1. Trimming cost V 5 bases and J 3 bases; bases outside gene matches: 7. Germline CDR1 is SEHNR and CDR2 is FQNEAQ (reference sequence). The CDR3 is 15 residues long. The CDR3 bases are TGTGCCAGCAGCCCTGGGACAGCAGTCAATCAGCCCCAGCATTTT. It translates to CASSPGTAVNQPQHF. The variable domain in full, with the rest retrieved from reference TRBV7-9 and TRBJ1-5, is DTGVSQNPRHKITKRGQNVTFRCDPISEHNRLYWYRQTLGQGPEFLTYFQNEAQLEKSRLLSDRFSAERPKGSFSTLEIQRTEQGDSAMYLCASSPGTAVNQPQHFGDGTRLSIL.

The chain is built from TRBV11-1 and TRBJ2-3, with D perhaps TRBD1 (6 bases). CDR3 size: 15 residues. Deletions cut 6 bases from V and 4 bases from J, with 17 bases between. Germline V gene sequence: CDR1 SGHAT, CDR2 FQDESV (reference sequence). The CDR3 spells CASSFTGLRADTQYF. For the CDR3, the DNA is TGTGCCAGCAGTTTTACAGGGCTTCGCGCAGATACGCAGTATTTT.